This TCR beta chain was sequenced in a study of shared clonotypes between healthy human individuals. Regarding the study as a whole: Clonotypes which were not shared had lower generation probabilities than clonotypes that all four donors shared.

The study ran the assay at deep level. Clones were sequenced by immunoSEQ multiplex PCR, and TCRdb holds only the in-frame ones, with some missing. Here the sample spans around 600,000 clones, more than 95% being singletons. CDR1 SGHVS and CDR2 FQNEAQ come from the germline V gene. Trimming removed 5 bases from V and 0 bases from J, with 8 bases in between. The CDR3 has 15 amino acids. Worth noting for this clone: No antigen is known for it.

Positively selected for CCR7, the CD45RO-negative cells used as naive CD8 cells excluded terminally differentiated effector memory CD45RA+ cells. Only Caucasian adults living in Nashville, Tennessee served as donors. The sequenced sample was naive CD8+ T cells sorted from blood. The receptor comes from a man aged 25 to 45 in good health. This sequence joins TRBV7-8 and TRBJ2-6, with D unresolved. The CDR3 bases are TGTGCCAGCAGCATTCAGCTCTCTGGGGCCAACGTCCTGACTTTC. Translating it yields CASSIQLSGANVLTF.